The 10 T cell receptor beta chains in this list originate from one sample, sequenced in a study of blood T cell repertoires in COVID-19. Assay used: immunoSEQ multiplex PCR; TCRdb lists only in-frame clones, some missing. The table has hundreds of thousands of clones, 88% seen once. Sample: PBMCs or T cells enriched from blood (not recorded which). The source is a woman aged 45-60 years who had recovered from COVID-19.

The rearrangement joins TRBV15 to TRBJ1-3; 8 nucleotides line up with TRBD1. The J segment lost 0 bases and the V segment lost 3 bases, leaving 4 bases of the junction unmatched. This CDR3 region has 16 residues. The germline CDR1 and CDR2 sequences are LNHNV and YYDKDF (reference sequence). CDR3 residues: CATSRGTGNSGNTIYF. DNA of the CDR3: TGTGCCACCAGCAGGGGGACAGGAAACTCTGGAAACACCATATATTTT.

The rearrangement joins TRBV7-8 to TRBJ2-3, with D possibly matching TRBD2 (6 bases). Deletions cut 6 bases from V and 1 base from J, with 17 bases between. Germline loops: CDR1 SGHVS, CDR2 FQNEAQ. The CDR3 spans 16 residues. The CDR3: CASRSYGGPRTDTQYF. In nucleotides, the CDR3 is TGTGCCAGCAGATCATATGGAGGGCCGCGCACAGATACGCAGTATTTT.

With regard to this clone: The sample holds other DNA sequences that translate to the same CDR3. The chain uses TRBV7-2 and TRBJ1-2; D unresolved. Germline V gene lookup returns CDR1 SGHTA and CDR2 FQGNSA. The CDR3 loop spans 16 amino acids. The V end was cut by 5 bases, the J end by 9 bases, with 25 bases between. The CDR3 spells CASSPEWVRLEFSYTF. The DNA for the CDR3 is TGTGCCAGCAGCCCCGAGTGGGTGCGACTTGAATTCAGCTACACCTTC.

V gene TRBV18 combines with J gene TRBJ1-2; 7 nucleotides match TRBD1. The V gene end was trimmed by 1 base and the J gene end by 4 bases; junction bases not matched to a gene: 6. Germline V gives CDR1 KGHSH, CDR2 LQKENI. The CDR3 runs to 15 residues. Written as DNA, the CDR3 is TGTGCCAGCTCACCACTCGAAGACAGGGCCTATGGCTACACCTTC. This codes for CASSPLEDRAYGYTF.

This chain uses TRBV27 with TRBJ1-2, with D possibly matching TRBD1 (6 bases). This CDR3 comprises 13 residues. Germline V gives CDR1 MNHEY, CDR2 SMNVEV (reference sequence). V lost 5 bases to trimming and J lost 6 bases, with 13 bases between them. The CDR3 loop is CASSAGQHHGYTF. The CDR3 nucleotides read TGTGCCAGCAGTGCTGGACAGCACCATGGCTACACCTTC.

V is TRBV5-1 and J is TRBJ2-7; the match to TRBD1 covers 8 bases. The CDR3 contains 15 residues. Germline V CDR1 and CDR2: SGHRS, YFSETQ. Losses at the gene ends were 4 bases for V and 5 bases for J; bases not matched to a gene: 11. CDR3 nucleotide sequence: TGCGCCAGCAGCAGCCGGGACAGGATTTTCGACGAGCAGTACTTC. Protein sequence: CASSSRDRIFDEQYF.

V usage is TRBV7-2 and J usage is TRBJ2-7; D possibly corresponds to TRBD1 (5 bases). CDR1 is SGHTA, CDR2 FQGNSA, per germline. This CDR3 is 12 amino acids long. Between the trimmed V and J ends, which lost 6 bases and 6 bases, there was a span of 12 bases. In nucleotides, the CDR3 is TGTGCCAGCAGATCCGACAGTATCGAGCAGTACTTC. Protein sequence: CASRSDSIEQYF.

This clone was detected once. The V call is TRBV15, the J call TRBJ1-5; TRBD1 matches at 8 bases. The CDR3 extends over 15 amino acids. Germline V gene lookup returns CDR1 LNHNV and CDR2 YYDKDF (reference sequence). J lost 5 bases, V lost 0 bases, and 3 bases had no gene match. The CDR3 spells CATSRDRGHYQPQHF. CDR3 sequence (DNA): TGTGCCACCAGCAGAGACAGGGGGCATTATCAGCCCCAGCATTTT.

This sequence joins TRBV30 and TRBJ2-1, with 7 nucleotides matching TRBD1. The CDR3 covers 13 residues. CDR1 and CDR2 from the germline V gene are GTSNPN and SVGIG (reference sequence). The J segment lost 4 bases and the V segment lost 4 bases, leaving 4 bases of the junction unmatched. The CDR3 spells CAWNRGPYNEQFF. In nucleotides, the CDR3 is TGTGCCTGGAACAGGGGCCCGTACAATGAGCAGTTCTTC.

The rearrangement uses TRBV7-2 and TRBJ2-1, with TRBD1 matching over 10 bases. The ends lost 8 bases at V and 10 bases at J; junction bases unmatched: 11. Germline-derived CDR1 and CDR2 are SGHTA and FQGNSA. The CDR3 is 14 residues long. The CDR3 nucleotides are TGTGCCAGCGGACCCCGGGACAGGGGTTGGGAGCAGTTCTTC. Its protein is CASGPRDRGWEQFF.